The sequence of this T cell receptor (beta chain) was determined in a study of monozygotic twins with inflammatory bowel disease. General study results and limits: Fewer clonotypes were shared with others by IBD patients than by healthy twins, especially with disease activity. Data gave no support to a single strong signal or clonotype associated with IBD.

UMIs with a 6-nucleotide sample barcode were added by template switching. TCRdb reprocessed the 5' RACE reads, with one entry per CDR3 protein and no DNA. The table gives over 120,000 distinct CDR3 sequences; the top ten clones make up roughly 1.2% of it. Germline V gene sequence: CDR1 SGHRS, CDR2 YFSETQ. The CDR3 is made up of 18 amino acids. With regard to this clonotype: What it binds is not known.

This TCR was recovered from a human donor with ulcerative colitis or Crohn's disease, or a healthy co-twin of an affected twin (not recorded which). The rearrangement links TRBV5-1 to TRBJ2-5; lacking DNA, the TRBD1 call made by TCRdb goes unchecked. Sample: blood. CDR3: CASSLVPPGKDPRETQYF.